This T cell receptor beta chain was captured in a study of T cell responses to AZD1222 COVID-19 vaccine. Between the trimmed V and J ends, which lost 6 bases and 0 bases, there was a span of 6 bases. There are 13 residues in the CDR3. Germline V gene data show CDR1 as SNHLY and CDR2 as FYNNEI. As regards this clone: Its target is not known.

The method was immunoSEQ multiplex PCR; TCRdb's version includes in-frame clones alone and lacks a portion of them. The table includes about 100,000 clones, about 89% detected once. Notes on the study in general: Elevations in Spike-specific TCR breadth and depth followed administration of two AZD1222 doses. Unmutated variant regions are reportedly targeted by nearly half of spike-specific TCRs. There were repertoire samples only from the period after the peak T cell response. Donors were largely white British and mainly female; clonal diversity was possibly underestimated.

The specimen comprised peripheral blood, sampled on day 0 of MenACWY control vaccination. This TCR was sampled from an adult in good health. The chain is built from TRBV2 and TRBJ1-3, with D possibly TRBD1 on 5 matching bases. Here the CDR3 DNA reads TGTGCCAGCAGGGACACCTCTGGAAACACCATATATTTT. As protein: CASRDTSGNTIYF.